These T cell receptor beta chains were read from a single sample in a study of human CD8 memory T cell subsets. TCRdb reprocessed the 5' RACE reads and reports one entry per CDR3 protein, with no DNA. The sample features roughly 7,000 distinct CDR3 sequences, with around 25% in its top ten. Sample: CD8+ stem-like memory T cells (TSCM and TCM) sorted from PBMCs. The receptors shown here come from a human donor in good health. Both conserved end residues are part of each CDR3. Only some rows state a clone size, as once, few, many or a class for expanded clones.

clone_size: medium-sized
v_call: TRBV20-1
j_call: TRBJ2-3
cdr3_aa: CSASPSTDTQYF

clone_size: -
v_call: TRBV28
j_call: TRBJ2-5
cdr3_aa: CASSFNPRDRVDQETQYF

clone_size: -
v_call: TRBV27
j_call: TRBJ2-7
cdr3_aa: CASSFSRDYEQYF

clone_size: -
v_call: TRBV5-1
j_call: TRBJ2-2
cdr3_aa: CASSFGSLGQLKGPANTGELFF

clone_size: -
v_call: TRBV27
j_call: TRBJ2-7
cdr3_aa: CASSLNQGNYEQYF

clone_size: -
v_call: TRBV29-1
j_call: TRBJ2-3
cdr3_aa: CSFRGLAGEGNTQYF

clone_size: -
v_call: TRBV7-9
j_call: TRBJ2-3
cdr3_aa: CASSLDRGKDTQYF

clone_size: -
v_call: TRBV12-3/TRBV12-4
j_call: TRBJ2-1
cdr3_aa: CASSFPSGLNNEQFF

clone_size: large
v_call: TRBV29-1
j_call: TRBJ2-1
cdr3_aa: CSVARDSSYNEQFF

clone_size: -
v_call: TRBV7-9
j_call: TRBJ2-7
cdr3_aa: CASSLSPASEQYF

clone_size: medium-sized
v_call: TRBV29-1
j_call: TRBJ2-7
cdr3_aa: CSVVGVLHEQYF

clone_size: medium-sized
v_call: TRBV5-4
j_call: TRBJ2-1
cdr3_aa: CASSPSRGDEQFF

clone_size: medium-sized
v_call: TRBV11-2
j_call: TRBJ2-3
cdr3_aa: CASSLARGTDTQYF

clone_size: hyperexpanded
v_call: TRBV28
j_call: TRBJ2-1
cdr3_aa: CASSLAREGYNEQFF

clone_size: -
v_call: TRBV28
j_call: TRBJ2-3
cdr3_aa: CASSLSPLNFGSVADTQYF

clone_size: -
v_call: TRBV4-2
j_call: TRBJ2-1
cdr3_aa: CASSQELAENYNEQFF

clone_size: -
v_call: TRBV28
j_call: TRBJ2-4
cdr3_aa: CASSFLGQGENIQYF

clone_size: -
v_call: TRBV27
j_call: TRBJ2-4
cdr3_aa: CASSVQGGKNIQYF

clone_size: -
v_call: TRBV15
j_call: TRBJ1-4
cdr3_aa: CATSRTTATNEKLFF

clone_size: -
v_call: TRBV28
j_call: TRBJ2-7
cdr3_aa: CASSLTGSSYEQYF

clone_size: medium-sized
v_call: TRBV27
j_call: TRBJ2-4
cdr3_aa: CASSLNAKNIQYF

clone_size: -
v_call: TRBV4-1
j_call: TRBJ1-1
cdr3_aa: CASSHALGLRGVVNTEAFF

clone_size: -
v_call: TRBV12-3/TRBV12-4
j_call: TRBJ2-1
cdr3_aa: CASSTPWAGGANEQFF

clone_size: -
v_call: TRBV7-3
j_call: TRBJ2-1
cdr3_aa: CASSPQGTGASNEQFF

clone_size: -
v_call: TRBV7-9
j_call: TRBJ2-3
cdr3_aa: CASGTSGRSDTQYF

clone_size: -
v_call: TRBV5-1
j_call: TRBJ2-7
cdr3_aa: CASSLAGSGSYEQYF

clone_size: -
v_call: TRBV12-3/TRBV12-4
j_call: TRBJ2-5
cdr3_aa: CASSGDSTGETQYF

clone_size: medium-sized
v_call: TRBV19
j_call: TRBJ1-1
cdr3_aa: CASIPPLGTEAFF

clone_size: large
v_call: TRBV6-2/TRBV6-3
j_call: TRBJ2-2
cdr3_aa: CAGRSDPGQFSGELFF

clone_size: -
v_call: TRBV7-9
j_call: TRBJ2-7
cdr3_aa: CASSLVGLAGSYEQYF

clone_size: -
v_call: TRBV6-6
j_call: TRBJ2-3
cdr3_aa: CASSYSGSAGYRTDTQYF

clone_size: medium-sized
v_call: TRBV29-1
j_call: TRBJ2-3
cdr3_aa: CSVVWGSTDTQYF

clone_size: medium-sized
v_call: TRBV19
j_call: TRBJ1-1
cdr3_aa: CASSSPDITNTEAFF

clone_size: -
v_call: TRBV9
j_call: TRBJ1-1
cdr3_aa: CASSVTQSTEAFF

clone_size: medium-sized
v_call: TRBV5-1
j_call: TRBJ1-2
cdr3_aa: CASKRRQGANYGYTF

clone_size: -
v_call: TRBV24-1
j_call: TRBJ2-1
cdr3_aa: CATNPPQGGNEQFF

clone_size: -
v_call: TRBV5-6
j_call: TRBJ2-7
cdr3_aa: CASSIGQGSYEQYF

clone_size: medium-sized
v_call: TRBV20-1
j_call: TRBJ1-5
cdr3_aa: CSASAGEVSQPQHF

clone_size: medium-sized
v_call: TRBV29-1
j_call: TRBJ2-7
cdr3_aa: CSVETGAYEQYF

clone_size: large
v_call: TRBV7-9
j_call: TRBJ2-7
cdr3_aa: CASSLILGDEQYF

clone_size: -
v_call: TRBV29-1
j_call: TRBJ2-7
cdr3_aa: CSVFVTGFPYEQYF

clone_size: -
v_call: TRBV11-2
j_call: TRBJ2-2
cdr3_aa: CASSLVSGRTGELFF

clone_size: -
v_call: TRBV27
j_call: TRBJ2-7
cdr3_aa: CASKQGSLSYEQYF

clone_size: medium-sized
v_call: TRBV2
j_call: TRBJ2-1
cdr3_aa: CASLDRGMYNEQFF

clone_size: -
v_call: TRBV29-1
j_call: TRBJ1-2
cdr3_aa: CSVPRGTGSGYTF

clone_size: -
v_call: TRBV27
j_call: TRBJ2-1
cdr3_aa: CASSFGGPYNEQFF

clone_size: -
v_call: TRBV29-1
j_call: TRBJ2-1
cdr3_aa: CSVDAGNLYNEQFF

clone_size: -
v_call: TRBV27
j_call: TRBJ2-7
cdr3_aa: CASSFSGSSYEQYF

clone_size: -
v_call: TRBV3-1
j_call: TRBJ2-1
cdr3_aa: CASSQLGNEWFF

clone_size: -
v_call: TRBV7-9
j_call: TRBJ2-1
cdr3_aa: CASSLASGNEQFF

clone_size: -
v_call: TRBV19
j_call: TRBJ2-7
cdr3_aa: CASSMGAGDYEQYF

clone_size: -
v_call: TRBV14
j_call: TRBJ2-5
cdr3_aa: CASSQASGGGETQYF